These T cell receptor beta chains were read from a single sample in a study of T cell repertoires in cytomegalovirus infection. These receptors are not linked to any known antigen. MiXCR, run by TCRdb on the reads, gives a single entry per CDR3 protein. The sample includes about 770,000 distinct CDR3 sequences, about 27% seen only once; the top ten take about 12%. Sequences were derived from cultured CD8+ T cells from PBMCs, sampled from culture after CMV antigen stimulation. The receptor source for this set is a human donor in good health (CMV status not recorded). Some clones in this sample may be carry-over from other donors' samples. The CDR3 runs from the conserved cysteine through the conserved F or W. Fields, in order: V gene, CDR3 length, J gene, clone size, D gene, CDR3 DNA, CDR3 protein. A D gene is named only where the DNA matches it firmly. Some rows mark clone size as missing; the rest say once, few, many or name a class of expanded clone.

v_gene: TRBV6-2/TRBV6-3
len: 22
j_gene: TRBJ1-1
abundance: .
d_gene: .
CDR3nt: TGTGCCAGCAGTTACCCATTCTGGTCCCTACACCAAGACCGAGATCCGAACACTGAAGCTTTCTTT
CDR3aa: CASSYPFWSLHQDRDPNTEAFF

v_gene: TRBV7-8
len: 17
j_gene: TRBJ2-7
abundance: many
d_gene: .
CDR3nt: TGTGCCAGCAGCCAGGGAGAAGTTGCAGGGACCCTCTTGGAGCAGTACTTC
CDR3aa: CASSQGEVAGTLLEQYF

v_gene: TRBV19
len: 13
j_gene: TRBJ1-1
abundance: .
d_gene: .
CDR3nt: TGTGCCAGTAGCGTCAGCCGTCCGGATGAAGCTTTCTTT
CDR3aa: CASSVSRPDEAFF

v_gene: TRBV12-3/TRBV12-4
len: 14
j_gene: TRBJ1-1
abundance: many
d_gene: TRBD1
CDR3nt: TGTGCCAGCAGTGACAGGGGTTGGGGGACTGAAGCTTTCTTT
CDR3aa: CASSDRGWGTEAFF

v_gene: TRBV27
len: 14
j_gene: TRBJ2-4
abundance: .
d_gene: TRBD1
CDR3nt: TGTGCCAGCAGTCCAGGGACAGGGACGGACATTCAGTACTTC
CDR3aa: CASSPGTGTDIQYF

v_gene: TRBV7-9
len: 16
j_gene: TRBJ1-3
abundance: medium-sized
d_gene: .
CDR3nt: TGTGCCAGCAGCCCTCCGGACGGCCGGTATGGAAACACCATATATTTT
CDR3aa: CASSPPDGRYGNTIYF

v_gene: TRBV5-6
len: 14
j_gene: TRBJ2-2
abundance: .
d_gene: TRBD1
CDR3nt: TGTGCCAGCATCGACAGGGGGTACACCGGGGAGCTGTTTTTT
CDR3aa: CASIDRGYTGELFF

v_gene: TRBV4-3
len: 13
j_gene: TRBJ1-1
abundance: .
d_gene: .
CDR3nt: TGCGCCAGCAGCCAAGGTCGGTCAGCTGAAGCTTTCTTT
CDR3aa: CASSQGRSAEAFF

v_gene: TRBV7-9
len: 13
j_gene: TRBJ2-1
abundance: .
d_gene: .
CDR3nt: TGTGCCAGCAGCGAAAAGGGACGGGATGAGCAGTTCTTC
CDR3aa: CASSEKGRDEQFF

v_gene: TRBV4-1
len: 14
j_gene: TRBJ2-7
abundance: few
d_gene: TRBD1
CDR3nt: TGCGCCAGCAGCCCGGGACAGGGGGCGCAGGAGCAGTACTTC
CDR3aa: CASSPGQGAQEQYF

v_gene: TRBV2
len: 13
j_gene: TRBJ2-3
abundance: few
d_gene: .
CDR3nt: TGTGCCAGCAGTGATACTAGGCCAGATACGCAGTATTTT
CDR3aa: CASSDTRPDTQYF

v_gene: TRBV29-1
len: 17
j_gene: TRBJ2-3
abundance: .
d_gene: TRBD2
CDR3nt: TGCAGCGTTGCTTGGGAGCGGGGGGGCCGTCGGACAGATACGCAGTATTTT
CDR3aa: CSVAWERGGRRTDTQYF

v_gene: TRBV12-3/TRBV12-4
len: 14
j_gene: TRBJ1-5
abundance: many
d_gene: TRBD1
CDR3nt: TGTGCCAGCAGGGACAGGGGTGGCAATCAGCCCCAGCATTTT
CDR3aa: CASRDRGGNQPQHF

v_gene: TRBV12-3/TRBV12-4
len: 14
j_gene: TRBJ1-1
abundance: .
d_gene: .
CDR3nt: TGTGCCAGCAGTTCCCCGGGGGAGATCCCTGAAGCTTTCTTT
CDR3aa: CASSSPGEIPEAFF

v_gene: TRBV27
len: 14
j_gene: TRBJ1-5
abundance: .
d_gene: .
CDR3nt: TGTGCCAGCAGTTATACCGGGACGGAACAGCCCCAGCATTTT
CDR3aa: CASSYTGTEQPQHF

v_gene: TRBV7-9
len: 14
j_gene: TRBJ2-3
abundance: few
d_gene: TRBD2
CDR3nt: TGTGCCGGACTAGCGGGAGACGGCACAGATACGCAGTATTTT
CDR3aa: CAGLAGDGTDTQYF

v_gene: TRBV5-6
len: 14
j_gene: TRBJ1-3
abundance: .
d_gene: .
CDR3nt: TGTGCCAGCAGCTTGATGTTCTCTGGAAACACCATATATTTT
CDR3aa: CASSLMFSGNTIYF

v_gene: TRBV5-6
len: 14
j_gene: TRBJ2-7
abundance: few
d_gene: .
CDR3nt: TGTGCCAGCAGCTCAAACTGGGGGTCCCACGAGCAGTACTTC
CDR3aa: CASSSNWGSHEQYF

v_gene: TRBV13
len: 15
j_gene: TRBJ1-6
abundance: .
d_gene: TRBD1
CDR3nt: TGTGCCAGCAGCTTAGGACAGGGGTCGAATTCACCCCTCCACTTT
CDR3aa: CASSLGQGSNSPLHF

v_gene: TRBV7-8
len: 14
j_gene: TRBJ2-1
abundance: many
d_gene: .
CDR3nt: TGTGCCAGCAGCTTGGAGGAAGGTTTGAATGAGCAGTTCTTC
CDR3aa: CASSLEEGLNEQFF

v_gene: TRBV7-9
len: 10
j_gene: TRBJ1-2
abundance: .
d_gene: .
CDR3nt: TGTGCCAGCAGCCCGGATACTGACACCTTC
CDR3aa: CASSPDTDTF

v_gene: TRBV10-3
len: 13
j_gene: TRBJ1-1
abundance: .
d_gene: .
CDR3nt: TGTGCCATCAGGGGGGTGGCGGGCACTGAAGCTTTCTTT
CDR3aa: CAIRGVAGTEAFF

v_gene: TRBV7-4
len: 18
j_gene: TRBJ2-3
abundance: .
d_gene: .
CDR3nt: TGTGCCAGCAGCTTCTCTTCAAACTACTTGTCTAGCACAGATACGCAGTATTTT
CDR3aa: CASSFSSNYLSSTDTQYF

v_gene: TRBV4-1
len: 14
j_gene: TRBJ2-2
abundance: many
d_gene: .
CDR3nt: TGCGCCAGCAGCCCCTCGGGTGGGGCCGGGGAGCTGTTTTTT
CDR3aa: CASSPSGGAGELFF

v_gene: TRBV27
len: 16
j_gene: TRBJ2-3
abundance: few
d_gene: TRBD2
CDR3nt: TGTGCCAGCAGTTTATTAAGGGGAGGGGGCACAGATACGCAGTATTTT
CDR3aa: CASSLLRGGGTDTQYF

v_gene: TRBV7-9
len: 12
j_gene: TRBJ2-1
abundance: .
d_gene: .
CDR3nt: TGTGCCAGCAGCTTAGCGGAGAATGAGCAGTTCTTC
CDR3aa: CASSLAENEQFF

v_gene: TRBV29-1
len: 11
j_gene: TRBJ1-2
abundance: few
d_gene: .
CDR3nt: TGCAGCGTTGAGGGGAGACGAGGCTACACCTTC
CDR3aa: CSVEGRRGYTF

v_gene: TRBV7-9
len: 14
j_gene: TRBJ1-5
abundance: .
d_gene: .
CDR3nt: TGTGCCAGCAGCTTAGACACGGGCAATCAGCCCCAGCATTTT
CDR3aa: CASSLDTGNQPQHF

v_gene: TRBV12-3/TRBV12-4
len: 14
j_gene: TRBJ1-5
abundance: many
d_gene: TRBD1
CDR3nt: TGTGCCAGCAGGGGGCAGGGGGGCAATCAGCCCCAGCATTTT
CDR3aa: CASRGQGGNQPQHF

v_gene: TRBV6-1
len: 14
j_gene: TRBJ1-2
abundance: .
d_gene: TRBD1
CDR3nt: TGTGCCAGCAGTGACAGGGGGCGCGCCTATGGCTACACCTTC
CDR3aa: CASSDRGRAYGYTF

v_gene: TRBV20-1
len: 14
j_gene: TRBJ1-2
abundance: few
d_gene: .
CDR3nt: TGCAGTGCTCAGTCCAGGCATACTAACTATGGCTACACCTTC
CDR3aa: CSAQSRHTNYGYTF

v_gene: TRBV4-3
len: 17
j_gene: TRBJ1-5
abundance: few
d_gene: .
CDR3nt: TGCGCCAGCAGCCAAGTCTTTGGAGGCGATAGCAATCAGCCCCAGCATTTT
CDR3aa: CASSQVFGGDSNQPQHF

v_gene: TRBV7-9
len: 15
j_gene: TRBJ1-2
abundance: .
d_gene: .
CDR3nt: TGTGCCAGCAGCTTACGGGGCCAGGACTTCGATGGCTACACCTTC
CDR3aa: CASSLRGQDFDGYTF

v_gene: TRBV24-1
len: 16
j_gene: TRBJ2-1
abundance: few
d_gene: TRBD2
CDR3nt: TGTGCCACCAGTTCGTCGACTAGCGGGGCATACAATGAGCAGTTCTTC
CDR3aa: CATSSSTSGAYNEQFF

v_gene: TRBV6-6
len: 14
j_gene: TRBJ1-5
abundance: few
d_gene: .
CDR3nt: TGTGCCAGCATCGAAGGGCCTAGCAATCAGCCCCAGCATTTT
CDR3aa: CASIEGPSNQPQHF

v_gene: TRBV7-9
len: 12
j_gene: TRBJ1-5
abundance: .
d_gene: .
CDR3nt: TGTGCCAGCAGCTTAGACGGGAAGCCCCAGCATTTT
CDR3aa: CASSLDGKPQHF

v_gene: TRBV29-1
len: 13
j_gene: TRBJ1-2
abundance: .
d_gene: TRBD1
CDR3nt: TGCAGCGTTGAGGGGACAGGGGGCGTTGGCTACACCTTC
CDR3aa: CSVEGTGGVGYTF

v_gene: TRBV6-2/TRBV6-3
len: 17
j_gene: TRBJ2-7
abundance: .
d_gene: .
CDR3nt: TGTGCCAGCAGTTACATCCCGGGGGGCGACAAGTCCTACGAGCAGTACTTC
CDR3aa: CASSYIPGGDKSYEQYF

v_gene: TRBV2
len: 15
j_gene: TRBJ2-7
abundance: .
d_gene: .
CDR3nt: TGTGCCAGCAGTGACTTGCGGTTGAGCTCCTACGAGCAGTACTTC
CDR3aa: CASSDLRLSSYEQYF

v_gene: TRBV6-4
len: 16
j_gene: TRBJ1-1
abundance: .
d_gene: TRBD1
CDR3nt: TGTGCCAGCAGTCGAGGACAGGGTGGGATGAACACTGAAGCTTTCTTT
CDR3aa: CASSRGQGGMNTEAFF

v_gene: TRBV6-1
len: 16
j_gene: TRBJ2-5
abundance: few
d_gene: TRBD2
CDR3nt: TGTGCCACCATAATTAGCGGGATCGGGTACCAAGAGACCCAGTACTTC
CDR3aa: CATIISGIGYQETQYF

v_gene: TRBV7-9
len: 13
j_gene: TRBJ1-5
abundance: .
d_gene: .
CDR3nt: TGTGCCAGCAGCCCTAGCCGGGGTGAGCCCCAGCATTTT
CDR3aa: CASSPSRGEPQHF

v_gene: TRBV6-1
len: 17
j_gene: TRBJ2-3
abundance: .
d_gene: TRBD2
CDR3nt: TGTGCCAGCAGGTCTAGGGCTTATGGGGGGGGGAAAGATACGCAGTATTTT
CDR3aa: CASRSRAYGGGKDTQYF

v_gene: TRBV6-5
len: 15
j_gene: TRBJ2-5
abundance: .
d_gene: TRBD2
CDR3nt: TGTGCCAGCAGTTACGTACGGGGGGTCCAAGAGACCCAGTACTTC
CDR3aa: CASSYVRGVQETQYF

v_gene: TRBV4-1
len: 14
j_gene: TRBJ2-2
abundance: few
d_gene: .
CDR3nt: TGCGCCACGTCGCGGGGCTCGAACACCGGGGAGCTGTTTTTT
CDR3aa: CATSRGSNTGELFF

v_gene: TRBV7-2
len: 15
j_gene: TRBJ2-1
abundance: many
d_gene: TRBD2
CDR3nt: TGTGCCAGCAGCTTAGAGGGAGGGTTCTACAATGAGCAGTTCTTC
CDR3aa: CASSLEGGFYNEQFF